This TCR beta chain was retrieved from a study of cytomegalovirus exposure and HLA in healthy donors. This CDR3 region has 16 residues. Looked up from germline, CDR1 is MNHEY and CDR2 is SMNVEV (reference sequence). Deletions cut 3 bases from V and 2 bases from J, with 13 bases between. PCR primers comprised 60 Vbeta and 13 Jbeta primers. The table came from immunoSEQ multiplex PCR; TCRdb's copy has only in-frame clones and leaves some out. The sample contains about 80,000 clones, 79% of which appear only once. The sequenced material came from PBMCs. V usage is TRBV27 and J usage is TRBJ1-4, with a tentative D call TRBD1 (5 bases). This receptor was taken from a woman aged 40 to 50 in good health and CMV-seropositive. This CDR3 is CASSLYRGSTNEKLFF. The CDR3 DNA is TGTGCCAGCAGTTTGTATAGGGGTTCGACTAATGAAAAACTGTTTTTT.